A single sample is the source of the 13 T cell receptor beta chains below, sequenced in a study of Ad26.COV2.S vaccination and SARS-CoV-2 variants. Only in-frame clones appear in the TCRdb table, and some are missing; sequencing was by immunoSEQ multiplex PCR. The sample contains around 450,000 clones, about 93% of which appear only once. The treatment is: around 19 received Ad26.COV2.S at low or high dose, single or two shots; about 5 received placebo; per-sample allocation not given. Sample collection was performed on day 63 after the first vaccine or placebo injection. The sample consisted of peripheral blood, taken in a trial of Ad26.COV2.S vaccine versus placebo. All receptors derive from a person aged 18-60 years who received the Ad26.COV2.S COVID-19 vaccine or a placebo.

CDR3 protein: CASSLSVGGLSIEQFF. In nucleotides, the CDR3 is TGCGCCAGCAGCCTCTCTGTAGGGGGGTTGTCGATTGAGCAGTTCTTC. The chain recombines TRBV4-3 with TRBJ2-1; D is perhaps TRBD1 or TRBD2 (6 bases each). The germline gives CDR1 LGHNA, CDR2 YSLEER. The CDR3 is 16 amino acids. The V and J ends lost 4 bases and 9 bases respectively, with 22 bases between them.

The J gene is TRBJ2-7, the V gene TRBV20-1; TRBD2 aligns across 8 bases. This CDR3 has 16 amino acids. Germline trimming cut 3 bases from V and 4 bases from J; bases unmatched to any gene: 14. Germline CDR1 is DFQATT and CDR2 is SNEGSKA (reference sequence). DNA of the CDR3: TGCAGTGCTAGTAACCCGCGGGAGGCGATTGTTTACGAGCAGTACTTC. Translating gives CSASNPREAIVYEQYF.

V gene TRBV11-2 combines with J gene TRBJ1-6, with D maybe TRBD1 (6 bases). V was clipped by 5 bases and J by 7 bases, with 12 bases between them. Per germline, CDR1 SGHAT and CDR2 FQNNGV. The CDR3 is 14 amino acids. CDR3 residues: CASSQWTANSPLHF. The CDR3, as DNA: TGTGCCAGCAGCCAATGGACAGCCAATTCACCCCTCCACTTT.

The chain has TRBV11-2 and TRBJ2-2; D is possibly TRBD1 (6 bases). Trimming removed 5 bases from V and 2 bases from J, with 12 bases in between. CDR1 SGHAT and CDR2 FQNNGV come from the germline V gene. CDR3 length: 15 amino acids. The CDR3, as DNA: TGTGCCAGCAGCACCCGGACAGTAAACACCGGGGAGCTGTTTTTT. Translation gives CASSTRTVNTGELFF.

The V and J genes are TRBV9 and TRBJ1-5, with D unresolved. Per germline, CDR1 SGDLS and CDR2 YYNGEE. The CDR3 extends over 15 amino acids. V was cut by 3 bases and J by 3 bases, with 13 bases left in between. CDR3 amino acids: CASSASGQNNQPQHF. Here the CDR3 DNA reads TGTGCCAGCAGCGCCTCCGGGCAGAACAATCAGCCCCAGCATTTT. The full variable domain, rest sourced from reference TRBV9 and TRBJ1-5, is DSGVTQTPKHLITATGQRVTLRCSPRSGDLSVYWYQQSLDQGLQFLIQYYNGEERAKGNILERFSAQQFPDLHSELNLSSLELGDSALYFCASSASGQNNQPQHFGDGTRLSIL.

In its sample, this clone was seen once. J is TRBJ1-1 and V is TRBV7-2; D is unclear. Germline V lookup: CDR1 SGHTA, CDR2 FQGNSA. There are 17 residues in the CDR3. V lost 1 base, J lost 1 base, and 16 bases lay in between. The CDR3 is CASSLGVGTGENTEAFF. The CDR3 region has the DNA TGTGCCAGCAGCTTAGGCGTGGGCACCGGTGAGAACACTGAAGCTTTCTTT.

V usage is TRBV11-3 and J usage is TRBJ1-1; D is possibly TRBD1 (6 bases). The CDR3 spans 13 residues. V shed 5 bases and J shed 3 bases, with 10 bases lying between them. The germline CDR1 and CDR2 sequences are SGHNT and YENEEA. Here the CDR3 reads CASSLRGDTEAFF. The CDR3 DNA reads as TGTGCCAGCAGCCTCAGGGGAGACACTGAAGCTTTCTTT.

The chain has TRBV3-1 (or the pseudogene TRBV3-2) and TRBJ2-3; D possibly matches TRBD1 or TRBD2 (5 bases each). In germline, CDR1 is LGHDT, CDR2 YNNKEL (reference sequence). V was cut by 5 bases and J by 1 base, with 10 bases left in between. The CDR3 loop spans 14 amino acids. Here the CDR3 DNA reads TGTGCCAGCAGCTCGGGACCAGGCACAGATACGCAGTATTTT. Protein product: CASSSGPGTDTQYF.

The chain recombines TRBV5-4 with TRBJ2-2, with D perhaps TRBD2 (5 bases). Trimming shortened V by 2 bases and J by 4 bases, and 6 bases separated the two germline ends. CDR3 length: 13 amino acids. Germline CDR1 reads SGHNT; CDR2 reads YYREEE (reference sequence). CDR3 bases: TGTGCCAGCAGCTTAGCGGCCACCGGGGAGCTGTTTTTT. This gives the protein CASSLAATGELFF.

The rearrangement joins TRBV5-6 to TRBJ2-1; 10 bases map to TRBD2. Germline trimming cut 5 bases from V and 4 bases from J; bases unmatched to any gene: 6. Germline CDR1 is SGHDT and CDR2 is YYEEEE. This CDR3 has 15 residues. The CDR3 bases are TGTGCCAGCAGTCCCGGACTAGCGGTTTACAATGAGCAGTTCTTC. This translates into CASSPGLAVYNEQFF.

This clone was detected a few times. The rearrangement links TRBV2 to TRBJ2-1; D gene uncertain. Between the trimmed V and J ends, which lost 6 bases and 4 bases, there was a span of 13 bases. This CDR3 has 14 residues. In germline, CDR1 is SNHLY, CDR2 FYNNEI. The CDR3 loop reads CASSPTPSYNEQFF. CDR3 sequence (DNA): TGTGCCAGCAGCCCAACGCCTTCGTACAATGAGCAGTTCTTC.

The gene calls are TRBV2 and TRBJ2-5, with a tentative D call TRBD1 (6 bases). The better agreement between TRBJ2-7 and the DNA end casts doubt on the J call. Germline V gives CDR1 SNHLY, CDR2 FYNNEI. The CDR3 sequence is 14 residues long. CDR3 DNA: TGTGCCAGCAGGGCAGGGGCCGTCTCCTACGAGCAGTACTTC. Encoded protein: CASRAGAVSYEQYF.

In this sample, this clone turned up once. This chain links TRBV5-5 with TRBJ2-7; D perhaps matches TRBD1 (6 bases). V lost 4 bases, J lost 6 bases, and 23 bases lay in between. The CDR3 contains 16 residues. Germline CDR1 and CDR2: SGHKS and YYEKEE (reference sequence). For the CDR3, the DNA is TGTGCCAGCAGCCTTAGGACTCACATAGGGGGAATCGAGCAGTACTTC. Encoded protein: CASSLRTHIGGIEQYF.